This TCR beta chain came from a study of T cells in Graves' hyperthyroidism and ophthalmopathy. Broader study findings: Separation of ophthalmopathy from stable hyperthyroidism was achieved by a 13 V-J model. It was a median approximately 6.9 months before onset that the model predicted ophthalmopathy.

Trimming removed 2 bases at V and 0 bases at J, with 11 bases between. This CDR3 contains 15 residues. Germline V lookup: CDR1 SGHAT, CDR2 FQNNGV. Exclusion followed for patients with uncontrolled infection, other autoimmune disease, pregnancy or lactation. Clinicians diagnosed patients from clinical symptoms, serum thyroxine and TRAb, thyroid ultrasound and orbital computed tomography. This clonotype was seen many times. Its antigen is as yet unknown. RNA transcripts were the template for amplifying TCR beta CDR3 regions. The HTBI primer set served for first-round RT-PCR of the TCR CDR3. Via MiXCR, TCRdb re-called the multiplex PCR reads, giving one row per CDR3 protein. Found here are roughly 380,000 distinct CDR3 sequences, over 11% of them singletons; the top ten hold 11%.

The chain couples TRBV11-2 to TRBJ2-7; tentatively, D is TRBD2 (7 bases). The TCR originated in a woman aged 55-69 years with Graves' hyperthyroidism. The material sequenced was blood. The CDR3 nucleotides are TGTGCCAGCAGCTTATATCGGGGGGCCTCCTACGAGCAGTACTTC. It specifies CASSLYRGASYEQYF.